A selection of T cell receptor beta chains follows, all from one sample in a study of shared clonotypes between healthy human individuals. Method: immunoSEQ multiplex PCR; TCRdb's copy keeps in-frame clones and lacks some. The table shows approximately 500,000 clones, with 78% occurring only once. Sample: PBMCs. The receptors come from a middle-aged woman in good health. Some clones in this sample may be carry-over from other donors' samples. CDR3s include the opening cysteine and the closing phenylalanine or tryptophan. The D gene is left open where the match is weak. Some rows mark clone size as missing; the rest say once, few, many or name a class of expanded clone.

j_call clone_size v_call d_call cdr3_nt cdr3_aa
TRBJ2-7 NA TRBV11-2 TRBD2 TGTGCCAGCAGCTCCTTCCCAGCGGGAGGGCCCTACGAGCAGTACTTC CASSSFPAGGPYEQYF
TRBJ2-7 once TRBV2 TRBD2 TGTGCCCGAGCAGGGAGGGGCTCCTACGAGCAGTACTTC CARAGRGSYEQYF
TRBJ2-3 NA TRBV28 NA TGTGCCAGCATAGTAGCTACGCAGTATTTT CASIVATQYF
TRBJ2-1 NA TRBV27 TRBD2 TGTGCCAGCATTTGGACTAGCGGAAACAATGAGCAGTTCTTC CASIWTSGNNEQFF
TRBJ2-6 NA TRBV19 NA TGTGCCAGTAGTCCACGTGCCCCATTTGGGGCCAACGTCCTGACTTTC CASSPRAPFGANVLTF
TRBJ2-3 NA TRBV5-8 NA TGTGCCAGCAGCTTGGAGGGGCTAGGGGCAGATACGCAGTATTTT CASSLEGLGADTQYF
TRBJ1-1 NA TRBV28 NA TGTGCCAGCAGTTTCCGGGGGTTGAACACTGAAGCTTTCTTT CASSFRGLNTEAFF
TRBJ2-7 few TRBV4-3 TRBD2 TGCGCCAGCAGCCAAGGGGTGGGAAGCGGGAGTTACGAGCAGTACTTC CASSQGVGSGSYEQYF
TRBJ2-5 NA TRBV5-1 TRBD2 TGCGCCAGCAGCTTGTTGGCTAGCGGGAGGAATCCTCAAGAGACCCAGTACTTC CASSLLASGRNPQETQYF
TRBJ2-1 NA TRBV7-3 TRBD1 TGTGCCAGCAGCCGACAGGGGGCGCGTTACAATGAGCAGTTCTTC CASSRQGARYNEQFF
TRBJ2-5 NA TRBV5-6 TRBD2 TGTGCCAGCAGCTTGCTTCCGGGGGGGATACAAGAGACCCAGTACTTC CASSLLPGGIQETQYF
TRBJ2-7 NA TRBV6-6 TRBD2 TGTGCCAGCAGTCAGACCGGGACTAGCGGGAGTTACGAGCAGTACTTC CASSQTGTSGSYEQYF
TRBJ2-5 NA TRBV23-1 NA TGCGCCAGCAGTCAATCTGGTGCACGCAACCAAGAGACCCAGTACTTC CASSQSGARNQETQYF
TRBJ2-1 NA TRBV7-6 NA TGTGCCAGCAGCTTACCCCAGGCGGAGCAGTTCTTC CASSLPQAEQFF
TRBJ1-2 NA TRBV7-9 NA TGTGCCAGCAGCTTTGGGGACTATGGCTACACCTTC CASSFGDYGYTF
TRBJ1-5 NA TRBV5-8 NA TGTGCCAGCAGCTTGGCTGGAGGCAATCAGCCCCAGCATTTT CASSLAGGNQPQHF
TRBJ2-3 NA TRBV7-9 TRBD2 TGTGCCAGCAACACCCTAGCGGGAGGTTTCACAGATACGCAGTATTTT CASNTLAGGFTDTQYF
TRBJ2-7 NA TRBV27 TRBD1 TGTGCCAGCAGTTTATCGTCGCGACAGGGGGTAGTCGAGCAGTACTTC CASSLSSRQGVVEQYF
TRBJ2-7 NA TRBV28 NA TGTGCCACACAACGTAGAGGGGGTTCCTACGAGCAGTACTTC CATQRRGGSYEQYF
TRBJ2-7 NA TRBV7-2 NA TGTGCCAGCAGCCCTTCGAGCTCCTACGAGCAGTACTTC CASSPSSSYEQYF
TRBJ1-2 NA TRBV6-1 NA TGTGCCAGCAGTGGGACGGTGGCAGGAGGCTACACCTTC CASSGTVAGGYTF
TRBJ2-5 NA TRBV29-1 TRBD2 TGCAGCGTTGTGGTTGGGAGGGCCTGGGGTCAAGAGACCCAGTACTTC CSVVVGRAWGQETQYF
TRBJ2-7 NA TRBV19 NA TGTGCCAGTAGTATTTCCAGGGCGTACGAGCAGTACTTC CASSISRAYEQYF
TRBJ1-4 NA TRBV13 NA TGTGCCAGCAGCCCCTGGGGTACGGAAAAACTGTTTTTT CASSPWGTEKLFF
TRBJ2-1 NA TRBV7-9 NA TGTGCCAGCAGCGTCGGGGGACAAAGCTCCTACAATGAGCAGTTCTTC CASSVGGQSSYNEQFF
TRBJ1-5 NA TRBV6-1 NA TGTGCCAGCAGTGAATTGGGGGGGCCCCAGCATTTT CASSELGGPQHF
TRBJ1-2 NA TRBV7-2 NA TGTGCCAGCAGCTTAGCGGGATTCCTATATGGCTACACCTTC CASSLAGFLYGYTF
TRBJ2-7 NA TRBV6-1 TRBD1 TGTGCCAGCAGTTTGGACAGGGTGGTCTCCTACGAGCAGTACTTC CASSLDRVVSYEQYF
TRBJ2-3 NA TRBV5-4 TRBD2 TGTGCCAGCAGCTTGAAATCGGGAGGGCCGACAGATACGCAGTATTTT CASSLKSGGPTDTQYF
TRBJ2-3 once TRBV18 NA TGTGCCAGCTCACCGGGACTCAAAGATACGCAGTATTTT CASSPGLKDTQYF
TRBJ2-5 NA TRBV5-1 TRBD2 TGCGCCAGCAGCTTGGAGGTAGCGGGCAACCAAGAGACCCAGTACTTC CASSLEVAGNQETQYF
TRBJ2-1 NA TRBV4-2 TRBD2 TGTGCCAGCAGCCAGGAGGGGGGTAGCGGGAGCTCCTACAATGAGCAGTTCTTC CASSQEGGSGSSYNEQFF
TRBJ2-7 NA TRBV21-1 NA TGTAGGGACTCCTACGAGCAGTACTTC CRDSYEQYF
TRBJ2-5 NA TRBV21-1 NA TGTGCCAGCAGACCCAGAGCGGACATCCAAGTAAGGACCCAGTACTTC CASRPRADIQVRTQYF
TRBJ2-7 NA TRBV6-5 NA TGTGCCAGCAGCCGCCGGGGCGAGCAGTACTTC CASSRRGEQYF
TRBJ2-2 NA TRBV7-6 NA TGTGCCAGCAGCTTTGCTAGCGCCAGGAACACCGGGGAGCTGTTTTTT CASSFASARNTGELFF
TRBJ2-7 NA TRBV5-4 TRBD2 TGTGCCAGCAGCCAAGAAGGTAGCGGGCCTTACGAGCAGTACTTC CASSQEGSGPYEQYF
TRBJ1-1 NA TRBV4-2 NA TGTGCCAGCAGCCAAGAGGGAGGGTTGAACACTGAAGCTTTCTTT CASSQEGGLNTEAFF
TRBJ2-1 NA TRBV18 TRBD2 TGTGCCAGCTCACCACCCGCGGGGCTAGCGGGAGTACAGAATGAGCAGTTCTTC CASSPPAGLAGVQNEQFF
TRBJ2-2 NA TRBV5-6 NA TGTGCCAGCAGCTTTAGGGGTGGGAACACCGGGGAGCTGTTTTTT CASSFRGGNTGELFF
TRBJ2-1 NA TRBV7-8 TRBD2 TGTGCCAGCAGCCTCCGGACTAGCGGGAGCCGGTATGATGAGCAGTTCTTC CASSLRTSGSRYDEQFF
TRBJ2-1 NA TRBV7-2 TRBD2 TGTGCCAGCAGCCCTCTAGCGGGAGTCTACAATGAGCAGTTCTTC CASSPLAGVYNEQFF
TRBJ2-5 NA TRBV7-3 NA TGTGCCAGCAGCCAGTCCGGCACCCAGGGAAGAGAGACCCAGTACTTC CASSQSGTQGRETQYF
TRBJ2-1 NA TRBV7-2 NA TGTGCCAGCAGCTTAAGATCTCGGGGTGAGCAGTTCTTC CASSLRSRGEQFF
TRBJ2-7 few TRBV4-2 NA TGTGCCAGCAGCCAAGATGGGGGCCGCAGCGAGCAGTACTTC CASSQDGGRSEQYF
TRBJ2-7 NA TRBV28 TRBD1 TGTGCCAGCAGTAGACAGACAGGGGCCTACGAGCAGTACTTC CASSRQTGAYEQYF
TRBJ1-2 once TRBV28 NA TGTGCCAGCAGGCTCGGCGGATTGCAGGGCTACACCTTC CASRLGGLQGYTF
TRBJ1-3 NA TRBV4-1 TRBD1 TGCGCCAGCAGCCAAGGCCCCCAAGGACAGGGTATACACACCATATATTTT CASSQGPQGQGIHTIYF
TRBJ1-1 many TRBV25-1 TRBD1 TGTGCCAGCAGTGGGGACAGAGCGAACACTGAAGCTTTCTTT CASSGDRANTEAFF
TRBJ2-1 many TRBV7-2 NA TGTGCCAGCAGCTTAAATACGGGCTCCTACAATGAGCAGTTCTTC CASSLNTGSYNEQFF